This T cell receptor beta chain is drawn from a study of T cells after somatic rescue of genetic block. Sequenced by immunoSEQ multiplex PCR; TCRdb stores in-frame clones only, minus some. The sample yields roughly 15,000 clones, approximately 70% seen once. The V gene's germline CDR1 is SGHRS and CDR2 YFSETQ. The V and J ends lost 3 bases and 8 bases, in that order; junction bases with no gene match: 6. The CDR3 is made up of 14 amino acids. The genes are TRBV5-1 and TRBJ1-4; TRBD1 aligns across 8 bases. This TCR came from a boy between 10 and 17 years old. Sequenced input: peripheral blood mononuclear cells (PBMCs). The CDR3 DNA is TGCGCCAGCAGCTCGGGACAGGAAGGGGAAAAACTGTTTTTT. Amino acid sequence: CASSSGQEGEKLFF.